This TCR beta chain was profiled in a study of graft-versus-host responses after intestinal transplantation (dated by TCRdb to about 2021). Regarding the study in general: The transplants that recipients received were multivisceral, liver-intestinal, or isolated intestinal. Every recipient was given anti-thymocyte globulin induction, then maintenance tacrolimus and steroids for approximately 3 years. After intestinal transplantation, graft-versus-host and host-versus-graft alloreactive T cell clones in the graft, circulation and bone marrow were tracked using bulk TCR-beta CDR3 sequencing. Alloreactive clones were identified by sequencing pre-transplant mixed lymphocyte reaction products and comparing these products with unstimulated pre-transplant donor and recipient T cells. A cohort of approximately 24 intestinal transplant recipients, including one retransplant, was enrolled, and 3 patients lacking pretransplant specimens were excluded. A peak of at least 4% donor T cells among recipient peripheral blood mononuclear cells was the definition used for donor T cell macrochimerism. Rather than going through the commercial service, samples from a few later patients were sequenced in-house on an Illumina MiSeq and processed with MiXCR.

CDR1 and CDR2 were assigned from the germline V gene as KGHSH and LQKENI. The trim is 2 bases for V and 5 bases for J, with a gap of 18 bases between the germline ends. Measured from the cysteine to the phenylalanine, the CDR3 is 16 residues long. This entry keeps only the CDR3 DNA: 48 bases, framed from base 1. The study at large found these results: Patients with donor T cell macrochimerism had high GvH to HvG T cell clonal ratios in their allografts. The relatively low number and heterogeneity of intestinal transplant patients limited the conclusions. Early after transplant, declines in HvG clones were associated with peak levels of circulating GvH clones. GvH clones were found in recipient bone marrow, and some of the GvH clones appeared earlier in ileal mucosa or blood, which is consistent with an intestinal mucosal origin.

For this clone: This receptor's antigen is unknown. Within one base of it there is no much larger clone, and no base qualities were kept.

Library creation used the immunoSEQ multiplex PCR assay. For most patients, genomic DNA was isolated with the Qiagen DNeasy Blood and Tissue Kit and shipped frozen to Adaptive Biotechnologies for TCR sequencing. For most patients, genomic DNA was subjected to high-throughput TCR-beta CDR3 sequencing by Adaptive Biotechnologies. The study's processing was this. Adaptive's ImmunoSEQ software supplied the TCR sequencing data for 18 patients, while MiXCR and VDJtools were used to process a few other patients. To correct CD4 versus CD8 sorting errors, sequences present in both subsets at a frequency ratio below 5:1 were removed. CDR3 nucleotide sequences shared between donor and recipient were removed because their origin could not be assigned. To be classed as alloreactive, a clone needed at least 2-fold expansion over unstimulated cells and a minimum CFSE-low frequency of 0.002% (template counts) or 0.001% (read counts). A clone was considered mappable if detected in the sequenced pre-transplant spleen, lymph node, or MLR CFSE-low populations of the donor or recipient. Cumulative frequency of alloreactive clones was calculated as a percentage of all sequences weighted by copy number. TCRdb obtained this table from immuneACCESS and retained in-frame rearrangements with V and J assigned. These tables miss some clones; where compared with another copy, unresolved V genes account for less than half of the shortfall, and the remainder is unexplained. Clone size and the V and J calls come from that table; the DNA yielded D and trimming. Within this sample are 95,000 to 110,000 clones, with 90% to 95% of them counted one time only. 1.2% of the sample is held by the ten biggest clonotypes.

The sample's time point label, decoded: cells obtained before transplantation from donor or recipient. CD3+CD4+ and CD3+CD8+ populations were FACS-sorted from unstimulated pre-transplant donor and recipient cells taken from spleen or lymph nodes. Rearrangement joined TRBV18 to TRBJ2-5; a weak D assignment points to TRBD1 (7 bases agree). The material was unstimulated CD8+ T cells sorted from spleen or lymph node cells, obtained before intestinal transplant. The receptor was derived from a human donor who received an intestinal transplant. The CDR3 region has the sequence CASSPWGGGGLETQYF. The DNA sequence is given as TGTGCCAGCTCACCATGGGGAGGAGGGGGCCTCGAGACCCAGTACTTC.